The TCR beta chain described here comes from a study of shared clonotypes between healthy human individuals. Study results and caveats: Naive subsets tended to show greater estimated richness than memory subsets.

The assay was immunoSEQ multiplex PCR, and TCRdb's table has in-frame clones only and misses some. The sample has roughly 770,000 clones, 96% seen once. The length of the CDR3 is 15 residues. The V end lost 4 bases, the J end lost 4 bases, and 17 bases lay between the germline ends. Germline CDR1 reads MDHEN; CDR2 reads SYDVKM. Remarks on this clone: The antigen is unknown.

Positive CCR7 selection of CD45RO-negative cells yielded the naive CD8 cells, and terminally differentiated effector memory CD45RA+ cells were excluded. Donors comprised healthy HIV-negative adults lacking recent acute infections or vaccinations. Within Nashville, Tennessee resided all donors, each a Caucasian adult. The clonotype originates from a man aged 25 to 40 in good health. Source material: naive CD8+ T cells sorted from blood. J is TRBJ2-7 and V is TRBV28, with unresolved D. CDR3 DNA: TGTGCCAGCAGTTCCCGAATAGCTGGAGCGTACGAGCAGTACTTC. Its protein is CASSSRIAGAYEQYF.